What follows are 24 T cell receptor beta chains derived from one specimen sequenced in a study of blood T cell repertoires in COVID-19. Assay: immunoSEQ multiplex PCR; the TCRdb copy retains only in-frame clones and omits some. The sample records fewer than 200,000 clones, 80% to 90% being singletons. The sequencing sample was made of peripheral blood. Source of these receptors: a woman in her 70s with COVID-19, enrolled during active disease.

This chain connects TRBV7-9 to TRBJ1-1; 9 bases align to TRBD1. V trimming: 5 bases; J trimming: 0 bases; junction bases outside the gene matches: 7. Germline-derived CDR1 and CDR2 are SEHNR and FQNEAQ (reference sequence). This CDR3 is 16 amino acids long. CDR3: CASSTTGGSMNTEAFF. CDR3 bases: TGTGCCAGCAGCACCACAGGGGGCAGCATGAACACTGAAGCTTTCTTT.

This sequence joins TRBV7-3 and TRBJ2-3; 7 nucleotides agree with TRBD1. The germline gives CDR1 SGHTA, CDR2 FQGTGA. Trimming cost V 1 base and J 2 bases; bases outside gene matches: 3. The CDR3 is 15 amino acids. DNA for the CDR3: TGTGCCAGCAGCTTAAGACAGGGACCCACAGATACGCAGTATTTT. Translating it yields CASSLRQGPTDTQYF.

The chain employs TRBV3-1 (or the pseudogene TRBV3-2) and TRBJ2-7, with D perhaps TRBD2 (6 bases). CDR3 size: 15 residues. Trimming cost V 4 bases and J 0 bases, with 13 bases left between them. The germline V gene has CDR1 LGHDT and CDR2 YNNKEL (reference sequence). The CDR3 region has the DNA TGTGCCAGCAGCCGGGGAGGAGCGGGCTCCTACGAGCAGTACTTC. Translating gives CASSRGGAGSYEQYF.

Of note for this clone: Additional DNA sequences in this sample encode the identical CDR3. The chain links TRBV4-2 to TRBJ2-7, with 9 bases lining up with TRBD1. V gave up 4 bases and J gave up 2 bases; unmatched junction bases: 3. The CDR3 is 14 residues long. The germline CDR1 and CDR2 sequences are LGHNA and YNFKEQ. CDR3 coding DNA: TGTGCCAGCAGCCGAGACAGGGGGACCTACGAGCAGTACTTC. Its translation: CASSRDRGTYEQYF.

The chain employs TRBV15 and TRBJ1-2; D is undetermined. The CDR3 loop spans 13 amino acids. V dropped 6 bases and J dropped 8 bases, with 16 bases sitting between them. Germline assignment: CDR1 LNHNV and CDR2 YYDKDF (reference sequence). The chain's CDR3 is CATRTLVSSGYTF. As DNA, the CDR3 is TGTGCCACCAGAACCCTAGTCTCGTCGGGCTACACCTTC.

V gene TRBV7-9 combines with J gene TRBJ1-5, with TRBD1 matching over 9 bases. CDR1 is SEHNR, CDR2 FQNEAQ, per germline (reference sequence). Losses at the gene ends were 3 bases for V and 6 bases for J; bases not matched to a gene: 6. The CDR3 extends over 15 amino acids. The CDR3 reads CASSLDRGGGQPQHF. In DNA, the CDR3 is TGTGCCAGCAGCTTGGACAGGGGAGGGGGTCAGCCCCAGCATTTT.

V usage is TRBV5-5 and J usage is TRBJ1-5; D may be TRBD1 (5 bases). CDR1 is SGHKS and CDR2 is YYEKEE in the germline V gene (reference sequence). Trimming cost V 0 bases and J 9 bases, with 19 bases left between them. This CDR3 is built from 16 residues. CDR3 nucleotide sequence: TGTGCCAGCAGCTTGGTAGTGCAGGGTAGAATCATGCCCCAGCATTTT. It encodes CASSLVVQGRIMPQHF.

V is TRBV21-1 and J is TRBJ1-4. TRBV21-1 is assigned pseudogene status. The CDR3 is 16 residues long. This CDR3 reads CASSHRGGVLNEKLFF. In DNA, the CDR3 is TGTGCCAGCAGCCATAGAGGAGGGGTCCTTAATGAAAAACTGTTTTTT.

This chain joins TRBV9 and TRBJ2-7, with no clear D. The CDR3 runs to 15 residues. The germline V and J ends were trimmed by 0 bases and 0 bases, with 10 bases remaining between them. Germline V gene data show CDR1 as SGDLS and CDR2 as YYNGEE. CDR3 DNA sequence: TGTGCCAGCAGCGTAGCTTTGGGCAGCTCCTACGAGCAGTACTTC. This translates into CASSVALGSSYEQYF.

The rearrangement joins TRBV28 to TRBJ2-2, with D perhaps matching TRBD2 (6 bases). V was trimmed by 5 bases and J by 5 bases, leaving 15 bases between them. The CDR3 spans 15 residues. Germline assignment: CDR1 MDHEN and CDR2 SYDVKM. CDR3 loop: CASSLTRAGTGELFF. Here the CDR3 DNA reads TGTGCCAGCAGTCTAACCAGGGCGGGGACCGGGGAGCTGTTTTTT.

This clone was found a few times. The rearrangement uses TRBV4-3 and TRBJ1-5; 10 bases are a match to TRBD1. The CDR3 loop spans 14 amino acids. The V segment lost 4 bases and the J segment 7 bases; nucleotides outside the gene matches: 4. The germline V gene encodes CDR1 LGHNA and CDR2 YSLEER. The CDR3 loop is CASSRGQGEQPQHF. The CDR3 DNA follows: TGCGCCAGCAGCCGCGGACAGGGGGAACAGCCCCAGCATTTT.

The V and J genes are TRBV25-1 and TRBJ1-4, with D maybe TRBD1 (6 bases). Germline V gene sequence: CDR1 MGHDK, CDR2 SYGVNS. The CDR3 is made up of 16 amino acids. Trimming shortened V by 3 bases and J by 3 bases, and 14 bases separated the two germline ends. In nucleotides, the CDR3 is TGTGCCAGCAGTGATAACAGGGTGTCAGCTAATGAAAAACTGTTTTTT. Amino acids: CASSDNRVSANEKLFF.

V gene TRBV7-3 combines with J gene TRBJ2-5, with TRBD2 identical over 9 bases. J gave up 1 base and V 5 bases, and 2 bases lay outside the gene matches. CDR3 length: 14 amino acids. CDR1 and CDR2 (germline): SGHTA, FQGTGA. The CDR3 DNA is TGTGCCAGCAGCCTAGCGGGGATCCAAGAGACCCAGTACTTC. Protein: CASSLAGIQETQYF. Full variable domain (outside the CDR3, taken from reference TRBV7-3 and TRBJ2-5): GAGVSQTPSNKVTEKGKYVELRCDPISGHTALYWYRQSLGQGPEFLIYFQGTGAADDSGLPNDRFFAVRPEGSVSTLKIQRTERGDSAVYLCASSLAGIQETQYFGPGTRLLVL.

The rearrangement joins TRBV6-4 to TRBJ2-1, with 8 nucleotides matching TRBD1. Trimming removed 6 bases from V and 0 bases from J; junction bases left unmatched: 4. The CDR3 contains 15 residues. The germline CDR1 and CDR2 sequences are MRHNA and SNTAGT. The CDR3 loop is CASSATGGSYNEQFF. DNA for the CDR3: TGTGCCAGCAGCGCCACAGGGGGCTCCTACAATGAGCAGTTCTTC.

The gene calls are TRBV9 and TRBJ2-5, with no clear D. The CDR3 contains 14 residues. Trimming took off 4 bases at V and 1 base at J, with 11 bases between the two ends. The germline V gene has CDR1 SGDLS and CDR2 YYNGEE. The CDR3 DNA reads as TGTGCCAGCAGCCCCGACAACTTCCAAGAGACCCAGTACTTC. As protein: CASSPDNFQETQYF.

This clone was detected once. The J gene is TRBJ2-7, the V gene TRBV28; D is undetermined. Germline loops: CDR1 MDHEN, CDR2 SYDVKM. With 6 bases removed from V and 1 base from J, the gap between germline ends came to 13 bases. CDR3 length: 14 amino acids. The CDR3 region is CASSRMRSSYEQYF. The CDR3 region has the DNA TGTGCCAGCAGCCGGATGAGGAGTTCCTACGAGCAGTACTTC.

This sequence joins TRBV7-2 and TRBJ2-7; 8 bases map to TRBD2. Germline V CDR1 and CDR2: SGHTA, FQGNSA. Trimming cost V 3 bases and J 2 bases; bases outside gene matches: 6. This CDR3 is 15 amino acids long. The CDR3 DNA sequence: TGTGCCAGCAGCTTTGGCGGGAGGCCCACCTACGAGCAGTACTTC. It is translated as CASSFGGRPTYEQYF.

A single count supports this clone. This rearrangement joins TRBV2 to TRBJ1-1; D unresolved. Germline CDR1 and CDR2: SNHLY and FYNNEI. Between the trimmed V and J ends, which lost 3 bases and 8 bases, there was a span of 10 bases. The length of the CDR3 is 12 residues. CDR3 sequence reads: CASSDRSFEAFF. The DNA of the CDR3 is TGTGCCAGCAGTGACAGATCATTCGAAGCTTTCTTT.

V is TRBV10-3 and J is TRBJ2-6, with 8 bases lining up with TRBD1. Germline values: CDR1 ENHRY, CDR2 SYGVKD. The V and J ends lost 4 bases and 2 bases, in that order; junction bases with no gene match: 4. CDR3 length equals 16 residues. The CDR3 coding sequence is TGTGCCATCAGTGGGTCAGGGGGCCCTGGGGCCAACGTCCTGACTTTC. Amino acids: CAISGSGGPGANVLTF.

V usage is TRBV18 and J usage is TRBJ2-7; a weak D match, TRBD2 (6 bases). Germline-derived CDR1 and CDR2 are KGHSH and LQKENI. Trimming stripped 4 bases from V and 2 bases from J, with 12 bases between. This CDR3 has 14 residues. The DNA of the CDR3 is TGTGCCAGCTCACTCCGCGGGACCCCCTACGAGCAGTACTTC. This sequence encodes CASSLRGTPYEQYF.

This chain links TRBV29-1 with TRBJ1-6, with 8 bases lining up with TRBD1. The CDR3 is 13 amino acids. Trimming at V came to 5 bases and at J to 7 bases, leaving 4 bases not matched to a gene. The germline V gene has CDR1 SQVTM and CDR2 ANQGSEA. This CDR3 reads CSVRGTGNSPLHF. The CDR3 DNA follows: TGCAGCGTTCGTGGGACAGGAAATTCACCCCTCCACTTT.

This clone has a single count. The rearrangement links TRBV5-5 to TRBJ2-5; 10 bases map to TRBD2. Germline V gene sequence: CDR1 SGHKS, CDR2 YYEKEE (reference sequence). The V and J ends lost 4 bases and 2 bases, in that order; junction bases with no gene match: 8. CDR3 length: 16 residues. CDR3 residues: CASSLALAGTQETQYF. The CDR3 DNA reads TGTGCCAGCAGCCTGGCACTAGCGGGAACTCAAGAGACCCAGTACTTC.

This clone occurred a few times. The chain links TRBV20-1 to TRBJ2-1, with a weak D call TRBD1 (6 bases). CDR3 length: 11 amino acids. Germline CDR1 reads DFQATT; CDR2 reads SNEGSKA (reference sequence). V lost 5 bases, J lost 13 bases, and 15 bases lay in between. CDR3 nucleotides: TGCAGTGCTTCAAGGGGACAACTTCAGTTCTTC. Translation gives CSASRGQLQFF.

The J gene is TRBJ2-7, the V gene TRBV6-5, with 9 bases lining up with TRBD1. Germline assignment: CDR1 MNHEY and CDR2 SVGAGI. Trimming at V came to 6 bases and at J to 3 bases, leaving 3 bases not matched to a gene. The CDR3 sequence is 13 residues long. CDR3 residues: CASSKTGGYEQYF. CDR3 DNA sequence: TGTGCCAGCAGCAAGACAGGGGGCTACGAGCAGTACTTC.